This T cell receptor (beta chain) comes out of a study of shared clonotypes between healthy human individuals. Study in general: The plates for each donor numbered three CD4 naive, three CD4 memory, two CD8 naive and one CD8 memory.

The CDR3 is 11 amino acids. Between the trimmed V and J ends, which lost 7 bases and 5 bases, there was a span of 12 bases. Germline V CDR1 and CDR2: SQVTM, ANQGSEA. Here immunoSEQ multiplex PCR was the method, and the copy in TCRdb shows in-frame clones only, minus some. The sample shows about 580,000 clones, 95% to 98% of them seen only once. CD8 cells classed as naive were CD45RO-negative and positively selected for CCR7, excluding terminally differentiated effector memory CD45RA+ cells. This rearrangement joins TRBV29-1 to TRBJ2-7; D perhaps matches TRBD1 (6 bases). The origin of this receptor is a man aged 30-40 years in good health. Sequencing was done on a sample of naive CD8+ T cells sorted from blood. The CDR3 sequence is CSGRDTNEQYF. The CDR3 DNA is TGCAGCGGCCGGGACACCAACGAGCAGTACTTC.